A single sample is the source of the 13 T cell receptor beta chains below, sequenced in a study of T cells in Graves' hyperthyroidism and ophthalmopathy. Using RNA transcripts as the source, TCR beta CDR3 regions were amplified. Initially, a first-round RT-PCR of the TCR CDR3 employed the HTBI primer set. TCRdb reprocessed the multiplex PCR reads with MiXCR, giving one entry per CDR3 protein. Of approximately 560,000 distinct CDR3 sequences in the sample, 46% were seen once. Sequences were obtained from peripheral blood or thyroid tissue (not recorded which). These TCRs come from a woman aged 18-29 years with Graves' hyperthyroidism.

This clonotype was observed a few times. The V and J genes are TRBV10-3 and TRBJ2-6; either TRBD1 or TRBD2 may fit D (5 bases each). V was clipped by 10 bases and J by 0 bases, with 10 bases between them. Germline V CDR1 and CDR2: ENHRY, SYGVKD. The CDR3 is made up of 14 amino acids. CDR3 sequence (DNA): TGTGCCACCGGGACCAACTCTGGGGCCAACGTCCTGACTTTC. Translation gives CATGTNSGANVLTF.

The CDR3 DNA is TGTGCCAGCAGCTTAGGACCCAGGGGGTCCTCTGGAAACACCATATATTTT. It encodes CASSLGPRGSSGNTIYF. The chain uses TRBV13 and TRBJ1-3, with 7 bases identical to TRBD1. The CDR3 loop spans 17 amino acids. The V gene's germline CDR1 is PRHDT and CDR2 FYEKMQ (reference sequence). Germline trimming cut 0 bases from V and 0 bases from J; bases unmatched to any gene: 5.

The V call is TRBV29-1, the J call TRBJ2-5, with 13 bases fitting TRBD2. This CDR3 has 14 amino acids. V lost 8 bases, J lost 5 bases, and 8 bases stayed unmatched. Per the germline V gene, CDR1 is SQVTM and CDR2 is ANQGSEA. The CDR3 loop reads CSQALTSGRETQYF. Here the CDR3 DNA reads TGCAGCCAAGCCTTGACTAGCGGGAGGGAGACCCAGTACTTC.

This clonotype was seen only a few times. This chain links TRBV20-1 with TRBJ2-6; possible D gene TRBD1, 5 bases. V was shortened by 3 bases and J by 5 bases, with 11 bases between the two germline ends. This CDR3 spans 14 amino acids. Looked up from germline, CDR1 is DFQATT and CDR2 is SNEGSKA (reference sequence). The CDR3 DNA follows: TGCAGTGCTAGGATAGGGGCTCGGGCCAACGTCCTGACTTTC. Protein: CSARIGARANVLTF.

The chain links TRBV7-3 to TRBJ2-2; 8 bases map to TRBD1. Germline V lookup: CDR1 SGHTA, CDR2 FQGTGA. With V trimmed by 4 bases and J by 0 bases, 1 base remained unmatched. This CDR3 has 15 amino acids. CDR3 in DNA: TGTGCCAGCAGCTCACAGGGGGCGAACACCGGGGAGCTGTTTTTT. It is translated as CASSSQGANTGELFF.

A few counts support this clonotype. V is TRBV14 and J is TRBJ2-7; either TRBD1 or TRBD2 may supply D (5 bases each). The CDR3 runs 15 residues. The V gene's germline CDR1 is SGHDN and CDR2 FVKESK. V lost 1 base to trimming and J lost 7 bases, with 17 bases between them. The CDR3 spells CASSQGGLRSEEQYF. The CDR3 coding sequence is TGTGCCAGCAGCCAAGGGGGGTTGAGGAGTGAAGAGCAGTACTTC.

This clonotype was found a few times. The chain recombines TRBV5-1 with TRBJ2-5; D unresolved. Deletions cut 5 bases from V and 4 bases from J, with 12 bases between. Germline V gene data show CDR1 as SGHRS and CDR2 as YFSETQ. The CDR3 covers 13 residues. CDR3 DNA: TGCGCCAGCAGTAAGTCCCAGCTAGAGACCCAGTACTTC. Its protein is CASSKSQLETQYF.

This clonotype was seen many times. This chain joins TRBV2 and TRBJ1-2; a possible D gene is TRBD1 (6 bases). V lost 6 bases to trimming and J lost 8 bases, with 19 bases between them. CDR1 SNHLY and CDR2 FYNNEI come from the germline V gene. The length of the CDR3 is 14 residues. This CDR3 is CASRYGRGEFGYTF. As DNA, the CDR3 is TGTGCCAGCAGGTATGGCAGGGGCGAGTTCGGCTACACCTTC.

This clonotype was counted between two and nine times. The chain joins TRBV7-9 to TRBJ1-2, with 7 bases lining up with TRBD1. J gave up 5 bases and V 1 base, and 7 bases lay outside the gene matches. The CDR3 runs to 15 residues. CDR1 and CDR2 (germline): SEHNR, FQNEAQ (reference sequence). The CDR3 DNA follows: TGTGCCAGCAGCTTAGGGGGACAGTTCTCTTATGGCTACACCTTC. Its protein product is CASSLGGQFSYGYTF. Full variable domain (outside the CDR3, taken from reference TRBV7-9 and TRBJ1-2): DTGVSQNPRHKITKRGQNVTFRCDPISEHNRLYWYRQTLGQGPEFLTYFQNEAQLEKSRLLSDRFSAERPKGSFSTLEIQRTEQGDSAMYLCASSLGGQFSYGYTFGSGTRLTVV.

The sample holds many counts of this clonotype. The chain has TRBV2 and TRBJ2-5; no definite D call. The ends were cut back, 8 bases at V and 5 bases at J, with 6 bases in the middle. Germline V CDR1 and CDR2: SNHLY, FYNNEI. CDR3 size: 10 residues. In DNA form, the CDR3 reads TGTGCCAGCGGACGGGAGACCCAGTACTTC. Translated, it gives CASGRETQYF.

The V and J genes are TRBV20-1 and TRBJ2-7; D remains ambiguous. Germline CDR1 and CDR2: DFQATT and SNEGSKA (reference sequence). Trimming pared 7 bases from V and 3 bases from J, leaving 10 bases between. There are 11 residues in the CDR3. CDR3 sequence (DNA): TGCAGTGTTCTATGGGGCTACGAGCAGTACTTC. Translated, it gives CSVLWGYEQYF.

The chain employs TRBV20-1 and TRBJ1-4; TRBD1 agrees at 8 bases. Germline CDR1 is DFQATT and CDR2 is SNEGSKA (reference sequence). This CDR3 is 13 amino acids long. J lost 5 bases, V lost 3 bases, and 2 bases had no gene match. In DNA, the CDR3 is TGCAGTGCTAGGTCAGGGGGCAATGAAAAACTGTTTTTT. Translated, it gives CSARSGGNEKLFF.

This chain links TRBV12-3 or TRBV12-4 with TRBJ1-1, with 9 nucleotides matching TRBD1. The CDR3 covers 14 residues. The V segment lost 5 bases and the J segment 7 bases; nucleotides outside the gene matches: 8. CDR3 amino acids: CASSRTGASLEAFF. In nucleotides, the CDR3 is TGTGCCAGCAGTCGGACAGGGGCGTCCCTTGAAGCTTTCTTT.